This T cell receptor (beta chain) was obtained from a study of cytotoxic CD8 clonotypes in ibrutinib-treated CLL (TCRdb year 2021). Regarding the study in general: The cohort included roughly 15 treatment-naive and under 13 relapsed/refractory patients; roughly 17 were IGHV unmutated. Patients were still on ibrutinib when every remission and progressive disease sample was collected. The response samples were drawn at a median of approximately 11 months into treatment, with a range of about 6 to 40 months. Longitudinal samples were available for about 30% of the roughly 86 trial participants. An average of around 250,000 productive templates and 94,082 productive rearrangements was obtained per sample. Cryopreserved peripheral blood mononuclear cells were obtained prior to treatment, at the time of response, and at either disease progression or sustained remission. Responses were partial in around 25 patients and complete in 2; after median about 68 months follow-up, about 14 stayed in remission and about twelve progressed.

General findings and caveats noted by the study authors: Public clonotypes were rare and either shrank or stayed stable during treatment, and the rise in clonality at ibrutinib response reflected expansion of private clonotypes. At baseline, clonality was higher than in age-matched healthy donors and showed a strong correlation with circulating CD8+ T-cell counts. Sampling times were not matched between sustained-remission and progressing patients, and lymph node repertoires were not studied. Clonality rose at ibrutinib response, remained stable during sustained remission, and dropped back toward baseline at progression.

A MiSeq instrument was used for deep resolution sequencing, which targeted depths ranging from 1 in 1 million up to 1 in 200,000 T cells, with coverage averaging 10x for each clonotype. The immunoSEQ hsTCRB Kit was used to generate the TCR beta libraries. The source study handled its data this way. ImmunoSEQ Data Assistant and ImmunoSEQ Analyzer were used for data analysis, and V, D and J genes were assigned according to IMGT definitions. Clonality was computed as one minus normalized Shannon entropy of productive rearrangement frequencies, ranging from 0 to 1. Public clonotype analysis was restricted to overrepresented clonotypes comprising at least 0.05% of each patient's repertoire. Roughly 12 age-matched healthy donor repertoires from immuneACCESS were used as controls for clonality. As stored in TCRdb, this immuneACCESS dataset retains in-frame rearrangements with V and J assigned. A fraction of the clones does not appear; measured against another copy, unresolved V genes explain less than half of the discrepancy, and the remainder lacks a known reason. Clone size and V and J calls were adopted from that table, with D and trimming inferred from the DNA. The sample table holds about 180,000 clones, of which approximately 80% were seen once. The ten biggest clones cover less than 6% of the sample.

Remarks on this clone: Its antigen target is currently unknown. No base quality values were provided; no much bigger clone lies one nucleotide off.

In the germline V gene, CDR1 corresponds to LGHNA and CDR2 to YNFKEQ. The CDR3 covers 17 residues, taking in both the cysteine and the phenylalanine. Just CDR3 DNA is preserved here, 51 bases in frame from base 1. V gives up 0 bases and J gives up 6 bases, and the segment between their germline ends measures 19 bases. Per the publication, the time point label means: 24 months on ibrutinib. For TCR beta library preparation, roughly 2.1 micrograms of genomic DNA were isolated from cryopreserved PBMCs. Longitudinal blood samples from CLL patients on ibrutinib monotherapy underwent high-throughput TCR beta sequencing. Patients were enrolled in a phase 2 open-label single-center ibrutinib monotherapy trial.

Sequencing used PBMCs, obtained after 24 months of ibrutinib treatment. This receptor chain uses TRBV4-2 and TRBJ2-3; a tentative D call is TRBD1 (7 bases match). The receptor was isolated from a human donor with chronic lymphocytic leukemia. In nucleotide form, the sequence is TGTGCCAGCAGCCAAGATCTAGCGAGCACAGGGGACGATACGCAGTATTTT. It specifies CASSQDLASTGDDTQYF.